The clone carrying this T cell receptor (beta chain) was recorded many times. TCRdb independently ran MiXCR on the 5' RACE reads; one entry per CDR3 protein. The data hold around 63,000 distinct CDR3 sequences, with 7.5% to 8.5% observed a single time. Time point: sample taken at primary tumor resection. From tumor, nontumor lung or frozen PBMC, whole RNA was taken unsorted for sequencing. This sample is part of a study of spatial heterogeneity in lung cancer. The sequence derives from a female donor with early-stage non-small cell lung cancer. The starting material was PBMCs, obtained at surgery.

CDR3 sequence: CSAGGDEAFF. CDR3 nucleotide sequence: TGCAGTGCTGGGGGGGATGAAGCTTTCTTT. This chain connects TRBV20-1 to TRBJ1-1; D is perhaps TRBD1 (5 bases). CDR3 length equals 10 residues. Germline V gene sequence: CDR1 DFQATT, CDR2 SNEGSKA (reference sequence). Trimming left V 5 bases short and J 7 bases short, with 8 bases between.